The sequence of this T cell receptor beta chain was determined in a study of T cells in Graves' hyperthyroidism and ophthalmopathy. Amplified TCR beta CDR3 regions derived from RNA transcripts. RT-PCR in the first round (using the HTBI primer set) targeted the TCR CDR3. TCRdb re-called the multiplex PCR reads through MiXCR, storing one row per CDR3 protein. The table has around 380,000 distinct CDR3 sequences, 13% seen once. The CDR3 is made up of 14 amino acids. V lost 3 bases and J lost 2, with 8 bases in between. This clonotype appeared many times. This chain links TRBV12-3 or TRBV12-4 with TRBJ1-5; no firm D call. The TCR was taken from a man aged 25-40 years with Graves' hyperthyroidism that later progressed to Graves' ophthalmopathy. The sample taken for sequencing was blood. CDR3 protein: CASSFGEGNQPQHF. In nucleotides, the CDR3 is TGTGCCAGCAGTTTCGGGGAGGGCAATCAGCCCCAGCATTTT.